This T cell receptor (beta chain) is drawn from a study of blood T cells in healthy people across ages. It was with a sample-barcoded 5' primer and a J-beta primer mix that a second PCR of roughly 7 to 12 cycles was run. A single record per CDR3 protein comes from TCRdb applying MiXCR to the 5' RACE reads. The sample has approximately 680,000 distinct CDR3 sequences; about a third are singletons. Each donor had approximately 10 milliliters of peripheral blood drawn. The V gene's germline CDR1 is DFQATT and CDR2 SNEGSKA (reference sequence). The CDR3 sequence is 15 residues long. The V end lost 5 bases, the J end lost 6 bases, and 23 bases lay between the germline ends. Points on this clonotype: It is likely a read error, because the conserved phenylalanine at the end of the CDR3 is missing.

Input material: blood. The chain uses TRBV20-1 and TRBJ2-7; tentatively, D is TRBD1 or TRBD2 (5 bases each). This clonotype originated in a woman at least 80 years old in good health. CDR3: CSASTGYGGFGEQYC. The CDR3 coding sequence is TGCAGTGCTTCCACGGGGTATGGGGGTTTCGGCGAGCAGTACTGC.